One TCR beta chain is described in this entry. These data are taken from a study of blood T cell repertoires in COVID-19. Study in general: From the United States, Italy and Spain came samples of acute and convalescent COVID-19. From T cells, B-cell-depleted T cells, or PBMCs came the material, which was cDNA or gDNA.

In the original analysis: Reference gene primers were amplified, and this amplification served to estimate nucleated cell counts. Clones were read by immunoSEQ multiplex PCR, and TCRdb kept only the in-frame ones, dropping some. That table is the source of V, J and clone size, and D and trimming were worked out from the DNA. The sample records 190,000 or so clones, nearly 90% being singletons. The CDR3 is 13 amino acids. CDR1 SGHVS and CDR2 FQNEAQ come from the germline V gene. The trim removed 2 bases at V and 6 bases at J, leaving 2 bases unmatched. The V call is TRBV7-8, the J call TRBJ2-7, with 9 bases matching TRBD1. Sequenced material: peripheral blood. The clonotype was recovered from a man aged 45 to 65 with acute or convalescent COVID-19. CDR3 in amino acids: CASSLNRGLEQYV. The CDR3 DNA is TGTGCCAGCAGCTTAAACAGGGGGCTCGAGCAGTACGTC.